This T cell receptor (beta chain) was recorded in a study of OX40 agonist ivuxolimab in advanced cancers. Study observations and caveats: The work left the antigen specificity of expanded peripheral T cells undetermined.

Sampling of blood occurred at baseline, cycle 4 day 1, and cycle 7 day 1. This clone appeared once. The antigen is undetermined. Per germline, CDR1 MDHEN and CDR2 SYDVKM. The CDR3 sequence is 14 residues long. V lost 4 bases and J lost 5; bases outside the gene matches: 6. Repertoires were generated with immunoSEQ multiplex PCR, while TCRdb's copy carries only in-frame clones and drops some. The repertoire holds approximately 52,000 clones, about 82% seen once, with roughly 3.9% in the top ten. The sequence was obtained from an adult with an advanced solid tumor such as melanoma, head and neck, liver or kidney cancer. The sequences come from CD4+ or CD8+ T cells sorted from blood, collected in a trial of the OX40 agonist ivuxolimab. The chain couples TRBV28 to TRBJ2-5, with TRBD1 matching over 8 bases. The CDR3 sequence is CASSSPDRDETQYF. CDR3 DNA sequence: TGTGCCAGCAGTTCACCGGACAGGGACGAGACCCAGTACTTC.